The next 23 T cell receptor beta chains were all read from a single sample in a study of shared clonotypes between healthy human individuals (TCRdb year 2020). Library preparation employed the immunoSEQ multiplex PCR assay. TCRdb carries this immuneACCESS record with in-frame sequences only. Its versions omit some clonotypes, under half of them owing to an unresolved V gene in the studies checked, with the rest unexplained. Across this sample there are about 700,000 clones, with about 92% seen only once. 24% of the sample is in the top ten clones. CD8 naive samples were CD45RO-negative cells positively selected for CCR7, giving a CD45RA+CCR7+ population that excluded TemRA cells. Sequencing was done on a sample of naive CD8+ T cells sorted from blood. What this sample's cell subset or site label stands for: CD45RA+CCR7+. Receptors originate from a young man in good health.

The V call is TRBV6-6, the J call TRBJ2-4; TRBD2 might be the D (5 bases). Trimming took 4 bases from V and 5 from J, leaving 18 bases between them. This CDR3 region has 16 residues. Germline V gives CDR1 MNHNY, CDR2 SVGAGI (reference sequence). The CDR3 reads CASSFPPGVKENIQYF. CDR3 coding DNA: TGTGCCAGCAGTTTCCCGCCCGGGGTTAAGGAAAACATTCAGTACTTC.

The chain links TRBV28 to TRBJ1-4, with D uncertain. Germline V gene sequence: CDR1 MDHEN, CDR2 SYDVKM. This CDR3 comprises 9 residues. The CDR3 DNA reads TGTGCGAGCCCTGAAAAACTGTTTTTT. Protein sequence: CASPEKLFF.

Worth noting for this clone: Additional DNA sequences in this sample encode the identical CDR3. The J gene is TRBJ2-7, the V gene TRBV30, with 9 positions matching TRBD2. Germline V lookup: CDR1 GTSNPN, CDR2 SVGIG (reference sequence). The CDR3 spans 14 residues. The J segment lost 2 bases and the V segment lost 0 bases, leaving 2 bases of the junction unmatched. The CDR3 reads CAWSVSSGTYEQYF. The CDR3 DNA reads TGTGCCTGGAGTGTGTCTAGCGGGACCTACGAGCAGTACTTC.

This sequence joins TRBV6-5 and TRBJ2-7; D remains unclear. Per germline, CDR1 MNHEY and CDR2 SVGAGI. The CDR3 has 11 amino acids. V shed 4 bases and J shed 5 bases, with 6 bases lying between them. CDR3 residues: CASSFLNEQYF. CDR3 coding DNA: TGTGCCAGCAGTTTCTTGAACGAGCAGTACTTC.

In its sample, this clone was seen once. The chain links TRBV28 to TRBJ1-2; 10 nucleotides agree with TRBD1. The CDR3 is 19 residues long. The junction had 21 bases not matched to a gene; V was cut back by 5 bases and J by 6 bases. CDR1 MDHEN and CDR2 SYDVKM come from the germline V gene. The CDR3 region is CASSQTIYPGQGPSDGYTF. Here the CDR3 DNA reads TGTGCCAGCAGTCAAACCATTTACCCGGGACAGGGGCCATCGGATGGCTACACCTTC.

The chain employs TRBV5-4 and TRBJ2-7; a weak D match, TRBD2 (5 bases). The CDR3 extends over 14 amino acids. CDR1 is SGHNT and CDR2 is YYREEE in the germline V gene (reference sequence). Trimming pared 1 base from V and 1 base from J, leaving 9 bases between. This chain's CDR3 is CASSLSRGSYEQYF. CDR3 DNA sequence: TGTGCCAGCAGCTTGAGTCGGGGATCCTACGAGCAGTACTTC.

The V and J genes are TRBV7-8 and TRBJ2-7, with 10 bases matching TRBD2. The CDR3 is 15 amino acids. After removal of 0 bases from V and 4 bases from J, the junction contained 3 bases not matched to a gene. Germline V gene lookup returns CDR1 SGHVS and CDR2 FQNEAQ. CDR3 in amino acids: CASSLASGRLYEQYF. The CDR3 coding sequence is TGTGCCAGCAGCTTAGCTAGCGGGAGGTTGTACGAGCAGTACTTC.

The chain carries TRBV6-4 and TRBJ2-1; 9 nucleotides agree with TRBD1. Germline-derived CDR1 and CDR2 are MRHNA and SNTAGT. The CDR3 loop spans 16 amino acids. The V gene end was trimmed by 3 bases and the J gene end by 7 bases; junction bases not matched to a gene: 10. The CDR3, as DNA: TGTGCCAGCAGTGAGCAACCGGGACAGGGTCGGAATGAGCAGTTCTTC. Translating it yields CASSEQPGQGRNEQFF.

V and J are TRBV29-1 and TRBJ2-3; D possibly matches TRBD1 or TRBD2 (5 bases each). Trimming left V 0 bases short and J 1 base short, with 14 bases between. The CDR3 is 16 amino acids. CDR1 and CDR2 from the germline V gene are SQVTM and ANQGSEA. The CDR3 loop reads CSVEDPRGSGTDTQYF. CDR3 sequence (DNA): TGCAGCGTTGAAGATCCGAGGGGCTCGGGCACAGATACGCAGTATTTT.

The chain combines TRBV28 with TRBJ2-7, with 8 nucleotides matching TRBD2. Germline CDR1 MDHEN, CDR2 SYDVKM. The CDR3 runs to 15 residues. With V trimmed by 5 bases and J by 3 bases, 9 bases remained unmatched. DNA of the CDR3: TGTGCCAGCAGTACCAGACTAGCGAGGAGCTACGAGCAGTACTTC. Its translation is CASSTRLARSYEQYF.

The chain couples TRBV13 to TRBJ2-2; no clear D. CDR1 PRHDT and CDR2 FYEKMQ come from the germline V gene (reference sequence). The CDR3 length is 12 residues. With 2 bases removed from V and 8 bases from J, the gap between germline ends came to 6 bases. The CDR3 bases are TGTGCCAGCAGCTTAACTGTAGGGGAGCTGTTTTTT. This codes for CASSLTVGELFF.

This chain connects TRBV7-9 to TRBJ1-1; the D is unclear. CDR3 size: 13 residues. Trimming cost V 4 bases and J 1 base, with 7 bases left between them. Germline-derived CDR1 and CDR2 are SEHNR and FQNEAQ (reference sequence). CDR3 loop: CASSSVTNTEAFF. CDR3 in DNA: TGTGCCAGCAGCTCCGTTACGAACACTGAAGCTTTCTTT.

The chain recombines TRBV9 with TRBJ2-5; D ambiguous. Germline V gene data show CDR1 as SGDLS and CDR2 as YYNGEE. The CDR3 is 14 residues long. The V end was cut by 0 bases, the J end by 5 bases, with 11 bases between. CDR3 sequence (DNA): TGTGCCAGCAGCGTAGGACCTATTCAGGAGACCCAGTACTTC. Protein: CASSVGPIQETQYF.

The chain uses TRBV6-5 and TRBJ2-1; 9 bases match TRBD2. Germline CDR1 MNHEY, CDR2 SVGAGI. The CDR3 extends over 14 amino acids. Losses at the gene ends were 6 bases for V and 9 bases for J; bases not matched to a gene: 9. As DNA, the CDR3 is TGTGCCAGCAGCCTAGCGGGGAGGGCCGGTGAGCAGTTCTTC. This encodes CASSLAGRAGEQFF.

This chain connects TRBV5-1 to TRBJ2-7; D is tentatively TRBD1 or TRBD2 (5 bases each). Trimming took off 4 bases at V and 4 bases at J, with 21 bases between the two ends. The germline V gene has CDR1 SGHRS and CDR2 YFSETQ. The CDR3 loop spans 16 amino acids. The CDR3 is CASSPSEGTRRYEQYF. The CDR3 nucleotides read TGCGCCAGCAGCCCGTCAGAGGGGACGAGGAGATACGAGCAGTACTTC.

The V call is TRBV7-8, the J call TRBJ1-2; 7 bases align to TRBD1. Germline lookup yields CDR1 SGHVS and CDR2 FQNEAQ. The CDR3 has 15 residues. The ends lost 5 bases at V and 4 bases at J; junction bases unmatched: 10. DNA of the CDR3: TGTGCCAGCAGCCACGAGGGGGCGACGATCTATGGCTACACCTTC. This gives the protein CASSHEGATIYGYTF.

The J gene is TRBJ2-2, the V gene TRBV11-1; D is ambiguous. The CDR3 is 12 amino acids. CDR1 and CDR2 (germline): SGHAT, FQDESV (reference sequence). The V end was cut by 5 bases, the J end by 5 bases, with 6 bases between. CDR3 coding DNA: TGTGCCAGCAGCATCCGGACCGGGGAGCTGTTTTTT. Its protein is CASSIRTGELFF.

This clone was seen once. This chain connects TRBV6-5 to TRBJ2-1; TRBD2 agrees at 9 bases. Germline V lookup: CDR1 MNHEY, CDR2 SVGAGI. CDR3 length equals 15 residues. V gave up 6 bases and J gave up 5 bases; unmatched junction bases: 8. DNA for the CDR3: TGTGCCAGCAGCTCTCCGACTAGCGGAGACAATGAGCAGTTCTTC. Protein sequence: CASSSPTSGDNEQFF.

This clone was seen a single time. The CDR3 DNA is TGTGCCAGCAGCCCCATCGGGCAGGACGGGGAGCTGTTTTTT. As protein: CASSPIGQDGELFF. The gene calls are TRBV7-3 and TRBJ2-2; D remains unclear. Germline CDR1 is SGHTA and CDR2 is FQGTGA. The CDR3 extends over 14 amino acids. The V and J ends lost 5 bases and 7 bases respectively, with 14 bases between them.

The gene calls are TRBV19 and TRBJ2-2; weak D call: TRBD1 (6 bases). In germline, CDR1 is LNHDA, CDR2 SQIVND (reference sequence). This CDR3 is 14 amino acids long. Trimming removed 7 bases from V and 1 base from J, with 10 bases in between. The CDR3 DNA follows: TGTGCCAGTACACCGGGACAGAACACCGGGGAGCTGTTTTTT. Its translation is CASTPGQNTGELFF.

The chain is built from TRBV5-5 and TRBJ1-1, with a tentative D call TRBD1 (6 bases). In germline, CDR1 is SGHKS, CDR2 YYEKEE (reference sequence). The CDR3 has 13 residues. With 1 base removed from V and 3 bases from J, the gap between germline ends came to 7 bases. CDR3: CASSLTGYTEAFF. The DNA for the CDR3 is TGTGCCAGCAGCTTGACAGGGTACACTGAAGCTTTCTTT.

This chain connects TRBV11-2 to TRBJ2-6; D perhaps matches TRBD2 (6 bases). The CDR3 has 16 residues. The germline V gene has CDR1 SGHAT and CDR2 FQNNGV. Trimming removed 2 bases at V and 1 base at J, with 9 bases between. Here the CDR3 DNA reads TGTGCCAGCAGCTTATTGGGGGGTTCTGGGGCCAACGTCCTGACTTTC. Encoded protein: CASSLLGGSGANVLTF.

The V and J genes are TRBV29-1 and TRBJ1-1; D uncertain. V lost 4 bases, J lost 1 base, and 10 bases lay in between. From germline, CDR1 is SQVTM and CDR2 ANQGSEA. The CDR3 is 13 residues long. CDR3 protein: CSVGSSGNTEAFF. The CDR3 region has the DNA TGCAGCGTTGGGTCATCGGGGAACACTGAAGCTTTCTTT.